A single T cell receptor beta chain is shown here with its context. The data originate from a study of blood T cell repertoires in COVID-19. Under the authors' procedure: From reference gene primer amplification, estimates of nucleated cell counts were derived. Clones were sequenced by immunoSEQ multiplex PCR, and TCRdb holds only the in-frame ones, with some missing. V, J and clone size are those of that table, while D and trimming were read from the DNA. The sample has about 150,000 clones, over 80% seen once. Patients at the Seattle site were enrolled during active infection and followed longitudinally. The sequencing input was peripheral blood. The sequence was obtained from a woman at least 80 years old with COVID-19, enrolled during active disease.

This CDR3 reads CASSFRLEQYF. The DNA of the CDR3 is TGTGCCAGCAGCTTCCGTCTCGAGCAGTACTTC. The genes are TRBV11-2 and TRBJ2-7; D gene uncertain. V was shortened by 3 bases and J by 6 bases, with 6 bases between the two germline ends. This CDR3 is built from 11 residues. In germline, CDR1 is SGHAT, CDR2 FQNNGV.